Following are 20 T cell receptor beta chains from one sample sequenced in a study of beta chain features in type 1 diabetes. Findings and limits, study-wide: A moderate, significant TCRB CDR3 shortening appeared in type 1 diabetes across four CD4+ subsets.

No antigens are known for them. As every portion of the isolated RNA was reverse transcribed, the sequencing read expressed TCRB transcripts. Sequencing used immunoSEQ multiplex PCR; TCRdb keeps in-frame clones, though not all of them. The sample shows approximately 100,000 clones, around 30% of them seen only once. The sample consisted of central memory CD4+ T cells from blood. These receptor sequences come from a woman younger than 35 with type 1 diabetes.

The chain recombines TRBV9 with TRBJ2-1, with D uncertain. The CDR3 totals 16 residues. The germline CDR1 and CDR2 sequences are SGDLS and YYNGEE. Trimming took off 0 bases at V and 0 bases at J, with 10 bases between the two ends. In DNA form, the CDR3 reads TGTGCCAGCAGCGTAGATGCCCCGAGCTCCTACAATGAGCAGTTCTTC. Amino acids: CASSVDAPSSYNEQFF.

The CDR3 DNA reads as TGTGCCAGCGGGGGATCGGGGACAGGGCGTAATACGCAGTATTTT. This codes for CASGGSGTGRNTQYF. The V call is TRBV6-5, the J call TRBJ2-3, with 9 bases that match TRBD1. The V gene's germline CDR1 is MNHEY and CDR2 SVGAGI. The length of the CDR3 is 15 residues. The junction had 13 bases not matched to a gene; V was cut back by 8 bases and J by 7 bases.

Only a few counts were recorded for this clone. The J gene is TRBJ2-2, the V gene TRBV5-4; TRBD2 might be the D (6 bases). The CDR3 length is 15 residues. Germline loops: CDR1 SGHNT, CDR2 YYREEE (reference sequence). The germline V and J ends were trimmed by 3 bases and 6 bases, with 15 bases remaining between them. The CDR3 DNA follows: TGTGCCAGCAGCTCAGGCGGGGTATTAGCCGGGGAGCTGTTTTTT. Translation gives CASSSGGVLAGELFF.

The chain combines TRBV29-1 with TRBJ2-1; 12 positions agree with TRBD2. The length of the CDR3 is 14 residues. V was pared by 6 bases and J by 6 bases, with 6 bases of the junction left unmatched. Per the germline V gene, CDR1 is SQVTM and CDR2 is ANQGSEA. CDR3 bases: TGCAGCGTAAGATCTAGCGGGAGGGCCAATGAGCAGTTCTTC. It codes for CSVRSSGRANEQFF.

The chain couples TRBV5-4 to TRBJ2-2; TRBD2 agrees at 7 bases. This CDR3 has 17 amino acids. V lost 4 bases, J lost 4 bases, and 13 bases stayed unmatched. Germline V gives CDR1 SGHNT, CDR2 YYREEE (reference sequence). This CDR3 is CASSPRAAGASTGELFF. In nucleotides, the CDR3 is TGTGCCAGCAGCCCTCGAGCGGCGGGAGCCAGCACCGGGGAGCTGTTTTTT.

The CDR3 is CASTPIQVNTEAFF. The CDR3, as DNA: TGTGCCAGCACCCCAATTCAGGTGAACACTGAAGCTTTCTTT. The genes are TRBV2 and TRBJ1-1; no clear D. The germline CDR1 and CDR2 sequences are SNHLY and FYNNEI. Trimming stripped 7 bases from V and 0 bases from J, with 12 bases between. The CDR3 runs 14 residues. The entire variable domain, with the rest obtained from reference TRBV2 and TRBJ1-1, is as follows: EPEVTQTPSHQVTQMGQEVILRCVPISNHLYFYWYRQILGQKVEFLVSFYNNEISEKSEIFDDQFSVERPDGSNFTLKIRSTKLEDSAMYFCASTPIQVNTEAFFGQGTRLTVV.

This clone was detected a few times. The chain is built from TRBV9 and TRBJ2-1, with a weak D call TRBD2 (5 bases). From germline, CDR1 is SGDLS and CDR2 YYNGEE. The V end was cut by 2 bases, the J end by 0 bases, with 12 bases between. The CDR3 contains 16 residues. The CDR3 DNA sequence: TGTGCCAGCAGCGTGTATGCGGGTAGCTCCTACAATGAGCAGTTCTTC. Translation gives CASSVYAGSSYNEQFF.

The rearrangement joins TRBV6-5 to TRBJ2-3; D gene unclear. The CDR3 length is 13 residues. V was cut by 2 bases and J by 2 bases, with 5 bases left in between. Germline V lookup: CDR1 MNHEY, CDR2 SVGAGI. The CDR3 coding sequence is TGTGCCAGCAGTTACCGGGTCACAGATACGCAGTATTTT. Its translation is CASSYRVTDTQYF.

This clone turned up a few times. The chain links TRBV5-1 to TRBJ2-1, with TRBD2 matching 9 bases. CDR1 SGHRS and CDR2 YFSETQ come from the germline V gene. Germline trimming cut 0 bases from V and 9 bases from J; bases unmatched to any gene: 7. This CDR3 contains 15 residues. The chain's CDR3 is CASSLEVAGVGEQFF. DNA of the CDR3: TGCGCCAGCAGCTTGGAGGTAGCGGGAGTGGGTGAGCAGTTCTTC.

The V call is TRBV19, the J call TRBJ2-3; 8 bases line up with TRBD2. The CDR3 consists of 16 residues. V shed 5 bases and J 2 bases; nucleotides not matched to a gene: 9. Germline CDR1 is LNHDA and CDR2 is SQIVND (reference sequence). The CDR3 region has the DNA TGTGCCAGTAGTCAATTGCGGGAGGCCAACACAGATACGCAGTATTTT. This codes for CASSQLREANTDTQYF.

The chain recombines TRBV12-5 with TRBJ1-1; no reliable D call. CDR3 length: 14 amino acids. CDR1 and CDR2 from the germline V gene are LGHNT and FRNRAP. The V and J ends lost 8 bases and 0 bases respectively, with 13 bases between them. CDR3 DNA: TGTGCTAGTTGGACTGACACCATGAACACTGAAGCTTTCTTT. It specifies CASWTDTMNTEAFF.

This clone was counted a single time. Other DNA sequences in the sample encode the same CDR3. The chain recombines TRBV9 with TRBJ2-1; possible D gene TRBD2, 5 bases. The V gene lost 2 bases and the J gene lost 0 bases, with 9 bases spanning the gap. CDR1 and CDR2 (germline): SGDLS, YYNGEE. The CDR3 is 15 amino acids. The CDR3 region is CASSVSGSSYNEQFF. The CDR3 DNA reads as TGTGCCAGCAGCGTCAGCGGTAGCTCCTACAATGAGCAGTTCTTC. The variable domain in full, with the rest retrieved from reference TRBV9 and TRBJ2-1, is DSGVTQTPKHLITATGQRVTLRCSPRSGDLSVYWYQQSLDQGLQFLIQYYNGEERAKGNILERFSAQQFPDLHSELNLSSLELGDSALYFCASSVSGSSYNEQFFGPGTRLTVL.

J is TRBJ2-1 and V is TRBV27, with 8 nucleotides matching TRBD2. V dropped 3 bases and J dropped 3; count of bases not matched to a gene: 7. The CDR3 sequence is 16 residues long. The V gene's germline CDR1 is MNHEY and CDR2 SMNVEV (reference sequence). CDR3 nucleotides: TGTGCCAGCAGTTTCGGGTCCAGCGGGGGCTACAATGAGCAGTTCTTC. It encodes CASSFGSSGGYNEQFF.

CDR3 sequence (DNA): TGTGCCAGCAGCTCTTCCCCGGAGGAAGCTTTCTTT. Amino acid sequence: CASSSSPEEAFF. The gene calls are TRBV28 and TRBJ1-1, with D hard to call. From germline, CDR1 is MDHEN and CDR2 SYDVKM. The germline V and J ends were trimmed by 6 bases and 8 bases, with 13 bases remaining between them. The CDR3 extends over 12 amino acids.

This clone was detected a few times. The genes are TRBV28 and TRBJ2-2, with 9 bases matching TRBD2. This CDR3 has 15 residues. Germline V gives CDR1 MDHEN, CDR2 SYDVKM. Trimming removed 3 bases from V and 5 bases from J; junction bases left unmatched: 4. CDR3 nucleotides: TGTGCCAGCAGTTTTGCTAGCGGGATGACCGGGGAGCTGTTTTTT. This codes for CASSFASGMTGELFF.

The chain joins TRBV4-3 to TRBJ2-6, with a weak D call TRBD2 (6 bases). CDR1 is LGHNA and CDR2 is YSLEER in the germline V gene. V gave up 1 base and J gave up 2 bases, with 6 bases separating them. The CDR3 is 15 residues long. CDR3 sequence: CASSQGGAGANVLTF. The DNA of the CDR3 is TGCGCCAGCAGCCAAGGGGGGGCTGGGGCCAACGTCCTGACTTTC.

The V gene is TRBV19, the J gene TRBJ1-5; D is ambiguous. Germline loops: CDR1 LNHDA, CDR2 SQIVND (reference sequence). V was pared by 10 bases and J by 8 bases, with 21 bases between. The CDR3 consists of 14 residues. The CDR3 sequence: CATTPPGGPKPQHF. The CDR3, as DNA: TGTGCCACCACCCCACCCGGCGGCCCGAAGCCCCAGCATTTT. Combining the CDR3 with reference TRBV19 and TRBJ1-5 gives the whole variable domain DGGITQSPKYLFRKEGQNVTLSCEQNLNHDAMYWYRQDPGQGLRLIYYSQIVNDFQKGDIAEGYSVSREKKESFPLTVTSAQKNPTAFYLCATTPPGGPKPQHFGDGTRLSIL.

The rearrangement links TRBV7-2 to TRBJ2-3, with D tentatively TRBD2 (6 bases). The CDR3 consists of 15 residues. V lost 5 bases, J lost 0 bases, and 12 bases lay in between. Germline loops: CDR1 SGHTA, CDR2 FQGNSA. The CDR3 region is CASSDRRGSTDTQYF. The CDR3 DNA reads TGTGCCAGCAGCGATAGGAGGGGTAGCACAGATACGCAGTATTTT. Full variable domain (remainder filled in from reference TRBV7-2 and TRBJ2-3): GAGVSQSPSNKVTEKGKDVELRCDPISGHTALYWYRQSLGQGLEFLIYFQGNSAPDKSGLPSDRFSAERTGGSVSTLTIQRTQQEDSAVYLCASSDRRGSTDTQYFGPGTRLTVL.

The genes are TRBV7-7 and TRBJ2-5, with 8 bases identical to TRBD1. V shed 0 bases and J 2 bases; nucleotides not matched to a gene: 8. Germline-derived CDR1 and CDR2 are SSHAT and FNYEAQ (reference sequence). The CDR3 extends over 17 amino acids. The CDR3 DNA sequence: TGTGCCAGCAGCTTAGCGGGGACAGGAATTAAACAAGAGACCCAGTACTTC. Amino acid sequence: CASSLAGTGIKQETQYF.

Here the CDR3 reads CASRRTSGPYEQYF. CDR3 nucleotides: TGTGCCAGTAGGAGGACTAGCGGACCCTACGAGCAGTACTTC. The gene calls are TRBV6-5 and TRBJ2-7; 10 positions match TRBD2. Germline CDR1 MNHEY, CDR2 SVGAGI. This CDR3 contains 14 residues. Trimming removed 9 bases from V and 2 bases from J; junction bases left unmatched: 7.